The 4 T cell receptor beta chains below all came from one sample that was sequenced in a study of cytomegalovirus exposure and HLA in healthy donors. In the PCR, 60 Vbeta and 13 Jbeta primers were used. Measured with immunoSEQ multiplex PCR; TCRdb has only the in-frame clones, and not every one. Altogether around 130,000 clones are present, about 8.5% being singletons, with the ten largest covering 4.5% to 5.5%. Material: PBMCs. Receptors originate from a man aged 35 to 55 in good health and CMV-seronegative.

The table lists this clone with a count of one. The chain combines TRBV19 with TRBJ2-2; D gene uncertain. Germline V gene sequence: CDR1 LNHDA, CDR2 SQIVND (reference sequence). The CDR3 runs to 13 residues. Trimming left V 7 bases short and J 7 bases short, with 13 bases between. CDR3 sequence (DNA): TGTGCCAGTACTCCATTCACCGGCGGGGAGCTGTTTTTT. This codes for CASTPFTGGELFF.

This clone has only a few counts. The V call is TRBV18, the J call TRBJ1-1, with 10 bases aligning to TRBD1. From germline, CDR1 is KGHSH and CDR2 LQKENI. Trimming at V came to 6 bases and at J to 1 base, leaving 8 bases not matched to a gene. CDR3 length: 16 residues. CDR3 nucleotide sequence: TGTGCCAGCTCCCAAGGACAGGGGGGCCCGAACACTGAAGCTTTCTTT. This encodes CASSQGQGGPNTEAFF.

The genes are TRBV19 and TRBJ2-1; maybe TRBD1 (5 bases). The CDR3 covers 15 residues. With 4 bases removed from V and 2 bases from J, the gap between germline ends came to 12 bases. Germline CDR1 reads LNHDA; CDR2 reads SQIVND (reference sequence). The chain's CDR3 is CASSTAGLTYNEQFF. The CDR3 DNA reads TGTGCCAGTAGTACGGCAGGGCTTACCTACAATGAGCAGTTCTTC.

The chain links TRBV7-9 to TRBJ1-4, with 7 positions matching TRBD1. The trim removed 4 bases at V and 8 bases at J, leaving 4 bases unmatched. This CDR3 is 13 amino acids long. Germline values: CDR1 SEHNR, CDR2 FQNEAQ (reference sequence). CDR3 loop: CASSSGGKEKLFF. As DNA, the CDR3 is TGTGCCAGCAGCTCAGGGGGTAAAGAAAAACTGTTTTTT.